The 15 T cell receptor beta chains given below trace back to one sample, sequenced in a study of T cells in women clearing cervical HPV infection. Clones were sequenced by immunoSEQ multiplex PCR, and TCRdb holds only the in-frame ones, with some missing. The sample features approximately 31,000 clones, with 4% to 5% in its top ten. The specimen sequenced was blood buffy coat. These receptors came from a woman aged 18 to 75 with a cervical HPV16 infection that either progressed to CIN3+ or cleared (not recorded which).

In the case of this clone: The read ends 3 residues early relative to the CDR3; the germline J gene fills the gap. This chain links TRBV5-6 with TRBJ1-6, with TRBD1 identical over 10 bases. Trimming cost V 4 bases and J 7 bases; bases outside gene matches: 2. CDR1 SGHDT and CDR2 YYEEEE come from the germline V gene. The CDR3 is 14 amino acids. The part of the CDR3 DNA that was read is TGTGCCAGCAGCGGGGACAGGGGAAATTCACCC. Amino acids: CASSGDRGNSP. The CDR3 reads in full as CASSGDRGNSPLHF.

Details on this clone: The read is 3 residues too short to cover the CDR3 end, so that end is filled in from the germline J gene. The chain joins TRBV6-4 to TRBJ2-2; D is unresolved. CDR1 MRHNA and CDR2 SNTAGT come from the germline V gene. Trimming removed 3 bases at V and 5 bases at J, with 10 bases between. The CDR3 is 14 amino acids. The CDR3 loop is CASSETPGTGELFF. CDR3 DNA, as far as it was read: TGTGCCAGCAGTGAGACTCCTGGAACCGGGGAG.

As to this clone: Read sequence stops 3 residues before the CDR3 end, and the germline J gene provides the missing end. The gene calls are TRBV18 and TRBJ2-5; 9 bases match TRBD1. CDR1 is KGHSH and CDR2 is LQKENI in the germline V gene. This CDR3 is 15 amino acids long. V lost 6 bases to trimming and J lost 2 bases; unmatched junction nucleotides: 7. The CDR3 bases that were read are TGTGCCAGCTCCCCGGGACAGGGTTCACAAGAGACC. This encodes CASSPGQGSQET. The full CDR3 reads CASSPGQGSQETQYF. Full variable domain (outside the CDR3, taken from reference TRBV18 and TRBJ2-5): NAGVMQNPRHLVRRRGQEARLRCSPMKGHSHVYWYRQLPEEGLKFMVYLQKENIIDESGMPKERFSAEFPKEGPSILRIQQVVRGDSAAYFCASSPGQGSQETQYFGPGTRLLVL.

The sequenced CDR3 bases are TGCAGTGCTAGAGATACTAGCGGGAGGGCAACAGATACG. Amino acid sequence: CSARDTSGRATDT. The complete CDR3 reads CSARDTSGRATDTQYF. V and J are TRBV20-1 and TRBJ2-3, with 13 bases matching TRBD2. The read finishes 3 residues shy of the CDR3 end, and the germline J gene is used to complete it. Germline CDR1 reads DFQATT; CDR2 reads SNEGSKA (reference sequence). The ends lost 0 bases at V and 3 bases at J; junction bases unmatched: 3. The CDR3 extends over 16 amino acids.

On this clone itself: Coverage ceases 3 residues before the CDR3 finishes, and the germline J gene fills in the end. The chain couples TRBV5-1 to TRBJ1-6; D ambiguous. Germline V gene lookup returns CDR1 SGHRS and CDR2 YFSETQ. V was clipped by 1 base and J by 6 bases, with 8 bases between them. This CDR3 contains 14 residues. The covered CDR3 bases are TGCGCCAGCAGCTTGAAGCAGGCTAATTCACCC. Its translation: CASSLKQANSP. The full CDR3 sequence reads CASSLKQANSPLHF.

Remarks on this clone: The read finishes 3 residues shy of the CDR3 end, and the germline J gene is used to complete it. The chain links TRBV6-2 or TRBV6-3 to TRBJ2-3; D might be TRBD2 (6 bases). CDR1 and CDR2 (germline): MNHEY, SVGEGT. The V gene lost 7 bases and the J gene lost 4 bases, with 18 bases spanning the gap. The CDR3 has 15 amino acids. CDR3 sequence: CASTLEGGVADTQYF. The CDR3 DNA, read in part, is TGTGCCAGCACCCTCGAAGGCGGGGTTGCAGATACG.

Of note for this clone: The junction differs from germline at one of its ends, possibly a read error. The CDR3 end is not reached by the read, which stops 3 residues before it; the germline J gene fills it in. The chain combines TRBV4-2 with TRBJ1-5; D not certain. The CDR3 runs 15 residues. CDR1 is LGHNA, CDR2 YNFKEQ, per germline. The covered CDR3 bases are TGCGCCAGCAGCCAAGCCCTTCAGGACAATCAGCCC. This sequence encodes CASSQALQDNQP. The full CDR3 sequence reads CASSQALQDNQPQHF.

Regarding this clone: Read sequence stops 3 residues before the CDR3 end, and the germline J gene provides the missing end. V is TRBV7-3 and J is TRBJ2-3; 7 nucleotides match TRBD2. Germline lookup yields CDR1 SGHTA and CDR2 FQGTGA. This CDR3 spans 13 amino acids. The junction had 2 bases not matched to a gene; V was cut back by 4 bases and J by 4 bases. The CDR3 protein is CASSYGLADTQYF. The sequenced part of the CDR3 DNA is TGTGCCAGCAGCTATGGACTAGCAGATACG.

Turning to this clone: The sequence runs out 3 residues before the end of the CDR3; the remainder is reconstructed from the germline J gene. The chain carries TRBV7-8 and TRBJ1-3; TRBD1 matches 10 bases. CDR1 and CDR2 (germline): SGHVS, FQNEAQ. This CDR3 is 14 amino acids long. Trimming cost V 4 bases and J 9 bases; bases outside gene matches: 6. The CDR3 bases that were read are TGTGCCAGCAGCTCGACAGGGGGCCGGGGCACC. Translation gives CASSSTGGRGT. The entire CDR3 protein reads CASSSTGGRGTIYF.

Points on this clone: The read comes to an end 3 residues before the CDR3 does, leaving the germline J gene to fill in the end. This chain uses TRBV5-6 with TRBJ2-3; TRBD2 aligns across 9 bases. Germline lookup yields CDR1 SGHDT and CDR2 YYEEEE. This CDR3 is 15 amino acids long. The CDR3 loop reads CASSLIGTSSRTQYF. The DNA read from the CDR3 is TGTGCCAGCAGCCTGATTGGGACTAGCAGTAGAACG. Looking up the rest from reference TRBV5-6 and TRBJ2-3 gives the full variable domain: DAGVTQSPTHLIKTRGQQVTLRCSPKSGHDTVSWYQQALGQGPQFIFQYYEEEERQRGNFPDRFSGHQFPNYSSELNVNALLLGDSALYLCASSLIGTSSRTQYFGPGTRLTVL.

A word on this clone: The read terminates 3 residues before the CDR3 end, so the remaining end is supplied by the germline J gene. The chain uses TRBV20-1 and TRBJ2-1; 8 positions match TRBD2. Looked up from germline, CDR1 is DFQATT and CDR2 is SNEGSKA (reference sequence). CDR3 length equals 15 residues. J lost 6 bases, V lost 0 bases, and 7 bases had no gene match. The CDR3 sequence is CSARDSASGFNEQFF. Partial CDR3 DNA: TGCAGTGCTAGAGATTCGGCTAGCGGGTTCAATGAG.

About this clone: Read coverage stops 3 residues before the CDR3 terminus; the germline J gene supplies the remainder. This chain uses TRBV6-1 with TRBJ1-1; D may be TRBD1 (6 bases). This CDR3 spans 16 amino acids. Germline lookup yields CDR1 MNHNS and CDR2 SASEGT. With 2 bases removed from V and 5 bases from J, the gap between germline ends came to 18 bases. The part of the CDR3 DNA that was read is TGTGCCAGCAGTGAACCGGGGGGCGCTTGGGGAACTGAA. This translates into CASSEPGGAWGTE. The CDR3 in full is CASSEPGGAWGTEAFF.

A remark on this clone: The DNA ends 3 residues before the CDR3 does, and the rest of the CDR3 is filled in from the germline J gene. The chain carries TRBV12-3 or TRBV12-4 and TRBJ1-1, with 8 bases fitting TRBD1. The junction had 8 bases not matched to a gene; V was cut back by 5 bases and J by 0 bases. The CDR3 extends over 16 amino acids. CDR3 bases read: TGTGCCAGCAGTCAGCAGGGGGCGGTCGTGAACACTGAA. This codes for CASSQQGAVVNTE. The full CDR3 protein reads CASSQQGAVVNTEAFF.

The CDR3 reads CASSVGWQETYEQYF. CDR3 DNA, as far as it was read: TGTGCCAGCAGCGTAGGGTGGCAGGAAACCTACGAG. J is TRBJ2-7 and V is TRBV9; D not certain. The read gets to within 3 residues of the CDR3 end, and the germline J gene fills in the rest. This CDR3 region has 15 residues. The germline CDR1 and CDR2 sequences are SGDLS and YYNGEE. V shed 0 bases and J shed 2 bases, with 12 bases lying between them.

With respect to this clone: The read ends 3 residues shy of where the CDR3 ends; the end is completed using the germline J gene. J is TRBJ2-3 and V is TRBV20-1; 10 bases line up with TRBD2. V trimming: 6 bases; J trimming: 2 bases; junction bases outside the gene matches: 11. The germline V gene encodes CDR1 DFQATT and CDR2 SNEGSKA (reference sequence). This CDR3 is 16 amino acids long. Partial CDR3 DNA: TGCAGTGCCAAAGCTTCTAGCGGGGGATACACAGATACG. It encodes CSAKASSGGYTDT. The CDR3 in full is CSAKASSGGYTDTQYF.